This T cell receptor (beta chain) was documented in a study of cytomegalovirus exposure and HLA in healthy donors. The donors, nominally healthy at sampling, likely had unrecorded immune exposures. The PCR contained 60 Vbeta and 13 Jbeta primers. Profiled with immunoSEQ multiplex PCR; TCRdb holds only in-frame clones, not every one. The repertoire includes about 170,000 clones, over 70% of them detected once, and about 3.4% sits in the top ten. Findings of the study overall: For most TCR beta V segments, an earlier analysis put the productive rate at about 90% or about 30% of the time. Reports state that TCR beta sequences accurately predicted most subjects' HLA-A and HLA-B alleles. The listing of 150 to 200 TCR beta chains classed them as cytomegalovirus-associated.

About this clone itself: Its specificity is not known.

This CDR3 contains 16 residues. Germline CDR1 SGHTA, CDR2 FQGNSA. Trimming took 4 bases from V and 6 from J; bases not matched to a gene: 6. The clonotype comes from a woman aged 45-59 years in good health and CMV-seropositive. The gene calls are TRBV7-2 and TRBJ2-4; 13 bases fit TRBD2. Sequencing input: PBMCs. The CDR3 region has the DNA TGTGCCAGCAGCTCAACTAGCGGGGGGGCAAGAAACATTCAGTACTTC. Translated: CASSSTSGGARNIQYF.